The 23 T cell receptor beta chains below all came from one sample that was sequenced in a study of blood T cell repertoires in COVID-19. Assay: immunoSEQ multiplex PCR; the TCRdb copy retains only in-frame clones and omits some. The repertoire holds 80,000 to 100,000 clones, with 70% to 90% as singletons. The sequenced sample was peripheral blood. Receptors originate from an elderly woman in a cohort sampled during active or convalescent COVID-19.

The sample holds a few counts of this clone. The rearrangement links TRBV19 to TRBJ1-5, with 11 nucleotides matching TRBD1. In germline, CDR1 is LNHDA, CDR2 SQIVND (reference sequence). Germline trimming cut 5 bases from V and 7 bases from J; bases unmatched to any gene: 10. CDR3 length equals 16 residues. The chain's CDR3 is CASSLRTGGAGQPQHF. The CDR3 DNA follows: TGTGCCAGTAGTCTCCGGACAGGGGGCGCGGGGCAGCCCCAGCATTTT.

This chain connects TRBV27 to TRBJ1-3; 9 bases agree with TRBD1. The CDR3 runs 20 residues. Looked up from germline, CDR1 is MNHEY and CDR2 is SMNVEV (reference sequence). V trimming: 1 base; J trimming: 0 bases; junction bases outside the gene matches: 13. In nucleotides, the CDR3 is TGTGCCAGCAGTTTATACGCTCCCGGACAGGGGCTAAGCTCTGGAAACACCATATATTTT. Its translation is CASSLYAPGQGLSSGNTIYF.

This rearrangement joins TRBV28 to TRBJ2-3; the D is unclear. The V end was cut by 1 base, the J end by 6 bases, with 11 bases between. The CDR3 runs to 14 residues. From germline, CDR1 is MDHEN and CDR2 SYDVKM. CDR3 coding DNA: TGTGCCAGCAGTTTATTGGGCTTTCCGGATACGCAGTATTTT. It specifies CASSLLGFPDTQYF.

The V gene is TRBV10-3, the J gene TRBJ1-1; D remains unclear. The CDR3 runs 12 residues. The ends were cut back, 2 bases at V and 7 bases at J, with 8 bases in the middle. Germline assignment: CDR1 ENHRY and CDR2 SYGVKD. CDR3: CAISEGRDEAFF. In nucleotides, the CDR3 is TGTGCCATCAGTGAGGGCCGGGATGAAGCTTTCTTT.

This chain connects TRBV5-4 to TRBJ2-2, with 9 positions matching TRBD2. The CDR3 is 16 residues long. Germline CDR1 and CDR2: SGHNT and YYREEE (reference sequence). With 1 base clipped from V and 4 bases from J, the junction kept 5 bases outside the gene matches. CDR3 nucleotides: TGTGCCAGCAGCTTGATGGCGGGAGGGGGCACCGGGGAGCTGTTTTTT. It yields the protein CASSLMAGGGTGELFF.

The chain couples TRBV5-1 to TRBJ1-6; no clear D gene. Looked up from germline, CDR1 is SGHRS and CDR2 is YFSETQ. The CDR3 has 13 residues. V lost 0 bases and J 8 bases, leaving 6 bases between the germline ends. CDR3 loop: CASSLEEDSPLHF. CDR3 in DNA: TGCGCCAGCAGCTTGGAAGAGGATTCACCCCTCCACTTT.

This chain connects TRBV7-6 to TRBJ1-1, with 7 nucleotides matching TRBD1. After removal of 1 base from V and 8 bases from J, the junction contained 10 bases not matched to a gene. The germline CDR1 and CDR2 sequences are SGHVS and FNYEAQ. The CDR3 spans 15 residues. For the CDR3, the DNA is TGTGCCAGCAGCTTAGACGACGGGACAGCGAGGGAAGCTTTCTTT. Protein: CASSLDDGTAREAFF.

This clone was picked up many times. The chain carries TRBV6-5 and TRBJ1-1, with 10 bases that match TRBD1. The trim removed 5 bases at V and 4 bases at J, leaving 7 bases unmatched. The germline gives CDR1 MNHEY, CDR2 SVGAGI. The CDR3 covers 15 residues. The CDR3 loop is CASSHPRTGGTEAFF. CDR3 DNA: TGTGCCAGCAGTCACCCCCGGACAGGGGGCACTGAAGCTTTCTTT.

The rearrangement links TRBV29-1 to TRBJ1-2, with D tentatively TRBD1 (6 bases). The CDR3 is made up of 15 amino acids. CDR1 is SQVTM, CDR2 ANQGSEA, per germline. V was trimmed by 5 bases and J by 1 base, leaving 17 bases between them. The chain's CDR3 is CSVSVGTSVNYGYTF. The CDR3 bases are TGCAGCGTTTCTGTCGGGACATCGGTTAACTATGGCTACACCTTC.

V is TRBV10-2 and J is TRBJ1-3; D remains ambiguous. This CDR3 has 13 residues. The germline V gene has CDR1 WSHSY and CDR2 SAAADI. V was clipped by 6 bases and J by 8 bases, with 14 bases between them. The CDR3 loop reads CASSFTESDTIYF. CDR3 DNA sequence: TGCGCCAGCAGCTTTACAGAATCCGACACCATATATTTT.

The CDR3 DNA is TGCGCCAGCAGCTTGGGACTAGCGGGAGAAACAGATACGCAGTATTTT. It codes for CASSLGLAGETDTQYF. The chain has TRBV5-1 and TRBJ2-3; TRBD2 agrees at 12 bases. Trimming took 0 bases from V and 3 from J; bases not matched to a gene: 2. The CDR3 is 16 residues long. From germline, CDR1 is SGHRS and CDR2 YFSETQ.

The V call is TRBV2, the J call TRBJ2-5, with 11 bases fitting TRBD2. The CDR3 runs to 14 residues. The J segment lost 3 bases and the V segment lost 4 bases, leaving 1 base of the junction unmatched. The germline CDR1 and CDR2 sequences are SNHLY and FYNNEI. The chain's CDR3 is CASSGGLAEETQYF. Written as DNA, the CDR3 is TGTGCCAGCAGTGGGGGACTAGCGGAAGAGACCCAGTACTTC. Full variable domain (missing parts from reference TRBV2 and TRBJ2-5): EPEVTQTPSHQVTQMGQEVILRCVPISNHLYFYWYRQILGQKVEFLVSFYNNEISEKSEIFDDQFSVERPDGSNFTLKIRSTKLEDSAMYFCASSGGLAEETQYFGPGTRLLVL.

V gene TRBV10-3 combines with J gene TRBJ1-2; D not certain. The V gene's germline CDR1 is ENHRY and CDR2 SYGVKD. The CDR3 is 14 amino acids. Trimming shortened V by 11 bases and J by 6 bases, and 22 bases separated the two germline ends. CDR3 in DNA: TGTGCCTCACGCCGGGATGTCGGTCATGATGGCTACACCTTC. This sequence encodes CASRRDVGHDGYTF.

The chain recombines TRBV3-1 (or the pseudogene TRBV3-2) with TRBJ2-1; D possibly corresponds to TRBD2 (6 bases). The germline V and J ends were trimmed by 1 base and 7 bases, with 11 bases remaining between them. The CDR3 runs to 14 residues. Germline V gene sequence: CDR1 LGHDT, CDR2 YNNKEL (reference sequence). The CDR3 is CASSQAGVGNEQFF. DNA of the CDR3: TGTGCCAGCAGCCAAGCGGGAGTCGGGAATGAGCAGTTCTTC.

V and J are TRBV11-2 and TRBJ2-2; D not certain. CDR3 length: 14 amino acids. Trimming cost V 7 bases and J 4 bases, with 13 bases left between them. Germline V lookup: CDR1 SGHAT, CDR2 FQNNGV. CDR3 nucleotide sequence: TGTGCCAGCACCCCTGTGCGTCCCACCGGGGAGCTGTTTTTT. Translating gives CASTPVRPTGELFF.

The chain links TRBV5-4 to TRBJ2-3; no clear D. CDR1 is SGHNT and CDR2 is YYREEE in the germline V gene (reference sequence). The CDR3 covers 14 residues. The ends were cut back, 3 bases at V and 1 base at J, with 9 bases in the middle. This CDR3 is CASSSETRTDTQYF. CDR3 bases: TGTGCCAGCAGCTCAGAAACCCGCACAGATACGCAGTATTTT. Based on the CDR3 plus reference TRBV5-4 and TRBJ2-3, the full variable domain is ETGVTQSPTHLIKTRGQQVTLRCSSQSGHNTVSWYQQALGQGPQFIFQYYREEENGRGNFPPRFSGLQFPNYSSELNVNALELDDSALYLCASSSETRTDTQYFGPGTRLTVL.

This chain links TRBV30 with TRBJ1-6; D gene unclear. The CDR3 contains 13 residues. Germline CDR1 reads GTSNPN; CDR2 reads SVGIG (reference sequence). V dropped 2 bases and J dropped 18 bases, with 20 bases sitting between them. The CDR3 nucleotides read TGTGCCTGGAGTAAAGGAGGTAAAACTCAGACCCACTTT. Residues: CAWSKGGKTQTHF.

The chain employs TRBV28 and TRBJ1-5, with D perhaps matching TRBD1 (5 bases). The germline gives CDR1 MDHEN, CDR2 SYDVKM. The ends were cut back, 3 bases at V and 0 bases at J, with 12 bases in the middle. This CDR3 has 16 amino acids. The CDR3 bases are TGTGCCAGCAGTTTGTTAGGAGGGACTAGCAATCAGCCCCAGCATTTT. The encoded protein is CASSLLGGTSNQPQHF.

The chain combines TRBV6-5 with TRBJ2-7; perhaps TRBD1 as D (6 bases). Trimming removed 8 bases from V and 4 bases from J, with 21 bases in between. The CDR3 length is 15 residues. In germline, CDR1 is MNHEY, CDR2 SVGAGI. The CDR3 loop is CASAPFSGQPYEQYV. Written as DNA, the CDR3 is TGTGCCAGCGCCCCCTTTTCCGGACAGCCATACGAGCAGTACGTC.

The rearrangement uses TRBV5-1 and TRBJ1-2; the D gene is possibly TRBD1 (6 bases). The CDR3 totals 12 residues. Germline V gives CDR1 SGHRS, CDR2 YFSETQ. V was trimmed by 3 bases and J by 8 bases, leaving 11 bases between them. The CDR3 bases are TGCGCCAGCAGCTCGGACAGCATAGGCTACACCTTC. Protein sequence: CASSSDSIGYTF.

This clone has only a few counts. The chain has TRBV11-2 and TRBJ1-1; no definite D call. CDR1 and CDR2 from the germline V gene are SGHAT and FQNNGV. Trimming took 5 bases from V and 7 from J, leaving 14 bases between them. The CDR3 runs to 13 residues. This chain's CDR3 is CASSLGGRGEAFF. CDR3 in DNA: TGTGCCAGCAGCCTCGGCGGTCGAGGTGAAGCTTTCTTT.

V gene TRBV19 combines with J gene TRBJ2-2, with D perhaps TRBD1 (5 bases). The CDR3 loop spans 19 amino acids. V was pared by 1 base and J by 5 bases, with 23 bases between. Germline assignment: CDR1 LNHDA and CDR2 SQIVND (reference sequence). In DNA, the CDR3 is TGTGCCAGTAGTATAGCCTTGTCAGGTCACAGACAGTCTACCGGGGAGCTGTTTTTT. This codes for CASSIALSGHRQSTGELFF.

The chain is built from TRBV11-2 and TRBJ1-2; 10 bases line up with TRBD1. V gave up 7 bases and J gave up 8 bases; unmatched junction bases: 10. CDR1 and CDR2 (germline): SGHAT, FQNNGV. The CDR3 is made up of 14 amino acids. CDR3 sequence: CASTLTGGFEGYTF. The CDR3 bases are TGTGCCAGCACCCTGACAGGGGGCTTCGAGGGCTACACCTTC.